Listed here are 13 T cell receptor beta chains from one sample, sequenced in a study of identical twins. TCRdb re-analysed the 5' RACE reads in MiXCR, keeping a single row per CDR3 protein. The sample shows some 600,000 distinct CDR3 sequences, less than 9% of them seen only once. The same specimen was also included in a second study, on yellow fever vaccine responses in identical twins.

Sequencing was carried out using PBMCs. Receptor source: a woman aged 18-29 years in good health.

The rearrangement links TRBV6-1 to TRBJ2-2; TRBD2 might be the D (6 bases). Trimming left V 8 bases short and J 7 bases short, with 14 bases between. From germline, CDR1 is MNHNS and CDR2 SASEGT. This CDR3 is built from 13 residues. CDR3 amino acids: CASGRTENGELFF. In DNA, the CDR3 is TGTGCCAGCGGGAGGACGGAGAACGGGGAGCTGTTTTTT.

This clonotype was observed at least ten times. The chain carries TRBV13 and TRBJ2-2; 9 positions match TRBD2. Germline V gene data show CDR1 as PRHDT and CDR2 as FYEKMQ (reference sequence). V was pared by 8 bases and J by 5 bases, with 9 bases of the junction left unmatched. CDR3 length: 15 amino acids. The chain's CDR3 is CASSGLAQGTGELFF. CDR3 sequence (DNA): TGTGCCAGCTCCGGACTAGCGCAGGGAACCGGGGAGCTGTTTTTT.

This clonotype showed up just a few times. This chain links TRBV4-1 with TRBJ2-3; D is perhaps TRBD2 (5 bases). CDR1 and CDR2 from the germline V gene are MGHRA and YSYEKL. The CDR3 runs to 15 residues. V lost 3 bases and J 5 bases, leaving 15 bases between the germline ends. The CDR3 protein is CASSHRRQAGDTQYF. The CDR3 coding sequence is TGCGCCAGCAGCCACCGGCGCCAGGCGGGAGATACGCAGTATTTT.

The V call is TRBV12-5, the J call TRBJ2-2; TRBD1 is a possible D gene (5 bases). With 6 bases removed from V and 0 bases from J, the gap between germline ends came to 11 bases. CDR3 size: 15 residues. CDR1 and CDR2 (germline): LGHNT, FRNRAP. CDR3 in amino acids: CASGRDSSNTGELFF. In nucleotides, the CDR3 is TGTGCTAGTGGCCGCGACAGTTCGAACACCGGGGAGCTGTTTTTT.

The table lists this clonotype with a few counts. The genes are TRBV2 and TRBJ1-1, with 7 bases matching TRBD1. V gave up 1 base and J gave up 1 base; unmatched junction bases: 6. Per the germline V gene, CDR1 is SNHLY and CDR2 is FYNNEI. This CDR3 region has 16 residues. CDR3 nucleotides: TGTGCCAGCAGTGAAGTTGGACAGGTAACGAACACTGAAGCTTTCTTT. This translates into CASSEVGQVTNTEAFF.

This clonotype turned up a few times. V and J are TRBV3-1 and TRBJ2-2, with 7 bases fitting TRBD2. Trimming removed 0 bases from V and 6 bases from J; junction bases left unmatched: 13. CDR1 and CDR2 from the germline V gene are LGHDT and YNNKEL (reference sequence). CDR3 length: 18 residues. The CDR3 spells CASSQDYASGNWAGELFF. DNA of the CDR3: TGTGCCAGCAGCCAAGATTACGCGAGCGGGAATTGGGCCGGGGAGCTGTTTTTT.

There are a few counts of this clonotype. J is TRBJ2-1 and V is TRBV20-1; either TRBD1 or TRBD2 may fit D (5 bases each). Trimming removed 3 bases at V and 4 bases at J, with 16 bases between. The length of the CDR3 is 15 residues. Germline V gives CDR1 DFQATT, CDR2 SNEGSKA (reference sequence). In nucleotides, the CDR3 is TGCAGTGCTAGGGTCCGGGGCCTTTTGTACAATGAGCAGTTCTTC. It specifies CSARVRGLLYNEQFF.

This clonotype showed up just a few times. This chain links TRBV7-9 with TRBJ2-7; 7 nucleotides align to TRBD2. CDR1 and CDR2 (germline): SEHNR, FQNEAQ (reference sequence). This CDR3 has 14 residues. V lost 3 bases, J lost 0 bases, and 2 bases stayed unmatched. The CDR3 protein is CASSFLAASYEQYF. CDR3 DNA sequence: TGTGCCAGCAGCTTCCTAGCGGCCTCCTACGAGCAGTACTTC. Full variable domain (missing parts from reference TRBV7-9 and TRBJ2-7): DTGVSQNPRHKITKRGQNVTFRCDPISEHNRLYWYRQTLGQGPEFLTYFQNEAQLEKSRLLSDRFSAERPKGSFSTLEIQRTEQGDSAMYLCASSFLAASYEQYFGPGTRLTVT.

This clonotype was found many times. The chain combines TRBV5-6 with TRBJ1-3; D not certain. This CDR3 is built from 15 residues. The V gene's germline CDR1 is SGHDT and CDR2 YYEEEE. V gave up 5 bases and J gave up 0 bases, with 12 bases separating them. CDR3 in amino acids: CASSKGLISGNTIYF. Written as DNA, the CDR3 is TGTGCCAGCAGTAAAGGACTGATCTCTGGAAACACCATATATTTT.

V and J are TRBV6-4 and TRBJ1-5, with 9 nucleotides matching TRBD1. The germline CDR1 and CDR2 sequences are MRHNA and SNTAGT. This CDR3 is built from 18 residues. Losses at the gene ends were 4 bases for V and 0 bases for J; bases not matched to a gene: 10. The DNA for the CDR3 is TGTGCCAGCAGTGCACTCCGGGACAGGGCTTATAGCAATCAGCCCCAGCATTTT. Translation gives CASSALRDRAYSNQPQHF.

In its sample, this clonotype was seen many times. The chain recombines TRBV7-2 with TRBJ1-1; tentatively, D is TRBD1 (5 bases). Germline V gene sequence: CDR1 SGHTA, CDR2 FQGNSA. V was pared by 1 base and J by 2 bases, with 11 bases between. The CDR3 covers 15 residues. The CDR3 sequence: CASSLDTGTNTEAFF. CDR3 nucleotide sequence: TGTGCCAGCAGCTTAGATACAGGTACCAACACTGAAGCTTTCTTT.

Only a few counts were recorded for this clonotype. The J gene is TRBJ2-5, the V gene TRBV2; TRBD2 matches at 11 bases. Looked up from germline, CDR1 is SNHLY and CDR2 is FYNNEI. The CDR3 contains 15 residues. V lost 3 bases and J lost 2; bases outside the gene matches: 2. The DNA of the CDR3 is TGTGCCAGCAGTGAGACTAGCGGGGCACAAGAGACCCAGTACTTC. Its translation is CASSETSGAQETQYF.

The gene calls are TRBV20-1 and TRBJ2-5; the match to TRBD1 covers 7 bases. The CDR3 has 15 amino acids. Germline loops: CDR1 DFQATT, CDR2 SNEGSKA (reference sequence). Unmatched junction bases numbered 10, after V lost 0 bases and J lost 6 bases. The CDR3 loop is CSARDRQGEWQTQYF. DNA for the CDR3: TGCAGTGCTAGAGACCGACAGGGAGAATGGCAGACCCAGTACTTC.